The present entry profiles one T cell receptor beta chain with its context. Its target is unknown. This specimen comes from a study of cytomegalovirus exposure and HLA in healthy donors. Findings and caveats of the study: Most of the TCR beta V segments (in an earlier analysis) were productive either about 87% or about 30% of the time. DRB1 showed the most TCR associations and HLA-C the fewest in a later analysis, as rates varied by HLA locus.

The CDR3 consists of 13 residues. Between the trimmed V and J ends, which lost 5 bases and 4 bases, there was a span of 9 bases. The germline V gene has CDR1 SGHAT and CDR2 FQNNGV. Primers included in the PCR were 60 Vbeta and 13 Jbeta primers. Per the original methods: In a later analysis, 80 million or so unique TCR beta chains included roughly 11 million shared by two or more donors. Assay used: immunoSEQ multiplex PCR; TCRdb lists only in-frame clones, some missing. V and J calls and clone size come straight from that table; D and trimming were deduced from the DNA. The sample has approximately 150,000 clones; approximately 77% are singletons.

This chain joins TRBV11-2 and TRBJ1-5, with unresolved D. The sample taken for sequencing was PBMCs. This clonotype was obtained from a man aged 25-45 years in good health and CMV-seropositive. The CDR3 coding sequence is TGTGCCAGCAGCCCGGAGCCGAATCAGCCCCAGCATTTT. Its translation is CASSPEPNQPQHF.